This T cell receptor (beta chain) was found in a study of cytomegalovirus exposure and HLA in healthy donors. A note on this clone: Its antigen is not known.

Points from the study as a whole: Specific recognition of CMV antigens was confirmed in vitro for a few chains (all CMV-associated). In an earlier analysis, about 90% or about 30%: the productive usage of most TCR beta V segments. Later analysis identified around 15,000 TCR beta sequences associated with HLA alleles, using a false discovery rate threshold of 0.05.

Each of the donors was a healthy bone marrow donor. Germline assignment: CDR1 SGHNT and CDR2 YYREEE (reference sequence). The CDR3 contains 14 residues. The J segment lost 6 bases and the V segment lost 5 bases, leaving 9 bases of the junction unmatched. PCR involved 60 Vbeta and 13 Jbeta primers. Sequencing was performed with immunoSEQ multiplex PCR; in TCRdb, only in-frame clones are kept and a portion is missing. The table has 250,000 to 350,000 clones, 75% to 85% seen once. The specimen sequenced was PBMCs. This chain joins TRBV5-4 and TRBJ2-7; 9 positions agree with TRBD1. The TCR comes from a girl aged 2-9 years in good health and CMV-seronegative. CDR3 in DNA: TGTGCCAGCAGTACGCCGGGACAGGGAGGCGAGCAGTACTTC. As protein: CASSTPGQGGEQYF. The entire variable domain, with the rest obtained from reference TRBV5-4 and TRBJ2-7, is as follows: ETGVTQSPTHLIKTRGQQVTLRCSSQSGHNTVSWYQQALGQGPQFIFQYYREEENGRGNFPPRFSGLQFPNYSSELNVNALELDDSALYLCASSTPGQGGEQYFGPGTRLTVT.